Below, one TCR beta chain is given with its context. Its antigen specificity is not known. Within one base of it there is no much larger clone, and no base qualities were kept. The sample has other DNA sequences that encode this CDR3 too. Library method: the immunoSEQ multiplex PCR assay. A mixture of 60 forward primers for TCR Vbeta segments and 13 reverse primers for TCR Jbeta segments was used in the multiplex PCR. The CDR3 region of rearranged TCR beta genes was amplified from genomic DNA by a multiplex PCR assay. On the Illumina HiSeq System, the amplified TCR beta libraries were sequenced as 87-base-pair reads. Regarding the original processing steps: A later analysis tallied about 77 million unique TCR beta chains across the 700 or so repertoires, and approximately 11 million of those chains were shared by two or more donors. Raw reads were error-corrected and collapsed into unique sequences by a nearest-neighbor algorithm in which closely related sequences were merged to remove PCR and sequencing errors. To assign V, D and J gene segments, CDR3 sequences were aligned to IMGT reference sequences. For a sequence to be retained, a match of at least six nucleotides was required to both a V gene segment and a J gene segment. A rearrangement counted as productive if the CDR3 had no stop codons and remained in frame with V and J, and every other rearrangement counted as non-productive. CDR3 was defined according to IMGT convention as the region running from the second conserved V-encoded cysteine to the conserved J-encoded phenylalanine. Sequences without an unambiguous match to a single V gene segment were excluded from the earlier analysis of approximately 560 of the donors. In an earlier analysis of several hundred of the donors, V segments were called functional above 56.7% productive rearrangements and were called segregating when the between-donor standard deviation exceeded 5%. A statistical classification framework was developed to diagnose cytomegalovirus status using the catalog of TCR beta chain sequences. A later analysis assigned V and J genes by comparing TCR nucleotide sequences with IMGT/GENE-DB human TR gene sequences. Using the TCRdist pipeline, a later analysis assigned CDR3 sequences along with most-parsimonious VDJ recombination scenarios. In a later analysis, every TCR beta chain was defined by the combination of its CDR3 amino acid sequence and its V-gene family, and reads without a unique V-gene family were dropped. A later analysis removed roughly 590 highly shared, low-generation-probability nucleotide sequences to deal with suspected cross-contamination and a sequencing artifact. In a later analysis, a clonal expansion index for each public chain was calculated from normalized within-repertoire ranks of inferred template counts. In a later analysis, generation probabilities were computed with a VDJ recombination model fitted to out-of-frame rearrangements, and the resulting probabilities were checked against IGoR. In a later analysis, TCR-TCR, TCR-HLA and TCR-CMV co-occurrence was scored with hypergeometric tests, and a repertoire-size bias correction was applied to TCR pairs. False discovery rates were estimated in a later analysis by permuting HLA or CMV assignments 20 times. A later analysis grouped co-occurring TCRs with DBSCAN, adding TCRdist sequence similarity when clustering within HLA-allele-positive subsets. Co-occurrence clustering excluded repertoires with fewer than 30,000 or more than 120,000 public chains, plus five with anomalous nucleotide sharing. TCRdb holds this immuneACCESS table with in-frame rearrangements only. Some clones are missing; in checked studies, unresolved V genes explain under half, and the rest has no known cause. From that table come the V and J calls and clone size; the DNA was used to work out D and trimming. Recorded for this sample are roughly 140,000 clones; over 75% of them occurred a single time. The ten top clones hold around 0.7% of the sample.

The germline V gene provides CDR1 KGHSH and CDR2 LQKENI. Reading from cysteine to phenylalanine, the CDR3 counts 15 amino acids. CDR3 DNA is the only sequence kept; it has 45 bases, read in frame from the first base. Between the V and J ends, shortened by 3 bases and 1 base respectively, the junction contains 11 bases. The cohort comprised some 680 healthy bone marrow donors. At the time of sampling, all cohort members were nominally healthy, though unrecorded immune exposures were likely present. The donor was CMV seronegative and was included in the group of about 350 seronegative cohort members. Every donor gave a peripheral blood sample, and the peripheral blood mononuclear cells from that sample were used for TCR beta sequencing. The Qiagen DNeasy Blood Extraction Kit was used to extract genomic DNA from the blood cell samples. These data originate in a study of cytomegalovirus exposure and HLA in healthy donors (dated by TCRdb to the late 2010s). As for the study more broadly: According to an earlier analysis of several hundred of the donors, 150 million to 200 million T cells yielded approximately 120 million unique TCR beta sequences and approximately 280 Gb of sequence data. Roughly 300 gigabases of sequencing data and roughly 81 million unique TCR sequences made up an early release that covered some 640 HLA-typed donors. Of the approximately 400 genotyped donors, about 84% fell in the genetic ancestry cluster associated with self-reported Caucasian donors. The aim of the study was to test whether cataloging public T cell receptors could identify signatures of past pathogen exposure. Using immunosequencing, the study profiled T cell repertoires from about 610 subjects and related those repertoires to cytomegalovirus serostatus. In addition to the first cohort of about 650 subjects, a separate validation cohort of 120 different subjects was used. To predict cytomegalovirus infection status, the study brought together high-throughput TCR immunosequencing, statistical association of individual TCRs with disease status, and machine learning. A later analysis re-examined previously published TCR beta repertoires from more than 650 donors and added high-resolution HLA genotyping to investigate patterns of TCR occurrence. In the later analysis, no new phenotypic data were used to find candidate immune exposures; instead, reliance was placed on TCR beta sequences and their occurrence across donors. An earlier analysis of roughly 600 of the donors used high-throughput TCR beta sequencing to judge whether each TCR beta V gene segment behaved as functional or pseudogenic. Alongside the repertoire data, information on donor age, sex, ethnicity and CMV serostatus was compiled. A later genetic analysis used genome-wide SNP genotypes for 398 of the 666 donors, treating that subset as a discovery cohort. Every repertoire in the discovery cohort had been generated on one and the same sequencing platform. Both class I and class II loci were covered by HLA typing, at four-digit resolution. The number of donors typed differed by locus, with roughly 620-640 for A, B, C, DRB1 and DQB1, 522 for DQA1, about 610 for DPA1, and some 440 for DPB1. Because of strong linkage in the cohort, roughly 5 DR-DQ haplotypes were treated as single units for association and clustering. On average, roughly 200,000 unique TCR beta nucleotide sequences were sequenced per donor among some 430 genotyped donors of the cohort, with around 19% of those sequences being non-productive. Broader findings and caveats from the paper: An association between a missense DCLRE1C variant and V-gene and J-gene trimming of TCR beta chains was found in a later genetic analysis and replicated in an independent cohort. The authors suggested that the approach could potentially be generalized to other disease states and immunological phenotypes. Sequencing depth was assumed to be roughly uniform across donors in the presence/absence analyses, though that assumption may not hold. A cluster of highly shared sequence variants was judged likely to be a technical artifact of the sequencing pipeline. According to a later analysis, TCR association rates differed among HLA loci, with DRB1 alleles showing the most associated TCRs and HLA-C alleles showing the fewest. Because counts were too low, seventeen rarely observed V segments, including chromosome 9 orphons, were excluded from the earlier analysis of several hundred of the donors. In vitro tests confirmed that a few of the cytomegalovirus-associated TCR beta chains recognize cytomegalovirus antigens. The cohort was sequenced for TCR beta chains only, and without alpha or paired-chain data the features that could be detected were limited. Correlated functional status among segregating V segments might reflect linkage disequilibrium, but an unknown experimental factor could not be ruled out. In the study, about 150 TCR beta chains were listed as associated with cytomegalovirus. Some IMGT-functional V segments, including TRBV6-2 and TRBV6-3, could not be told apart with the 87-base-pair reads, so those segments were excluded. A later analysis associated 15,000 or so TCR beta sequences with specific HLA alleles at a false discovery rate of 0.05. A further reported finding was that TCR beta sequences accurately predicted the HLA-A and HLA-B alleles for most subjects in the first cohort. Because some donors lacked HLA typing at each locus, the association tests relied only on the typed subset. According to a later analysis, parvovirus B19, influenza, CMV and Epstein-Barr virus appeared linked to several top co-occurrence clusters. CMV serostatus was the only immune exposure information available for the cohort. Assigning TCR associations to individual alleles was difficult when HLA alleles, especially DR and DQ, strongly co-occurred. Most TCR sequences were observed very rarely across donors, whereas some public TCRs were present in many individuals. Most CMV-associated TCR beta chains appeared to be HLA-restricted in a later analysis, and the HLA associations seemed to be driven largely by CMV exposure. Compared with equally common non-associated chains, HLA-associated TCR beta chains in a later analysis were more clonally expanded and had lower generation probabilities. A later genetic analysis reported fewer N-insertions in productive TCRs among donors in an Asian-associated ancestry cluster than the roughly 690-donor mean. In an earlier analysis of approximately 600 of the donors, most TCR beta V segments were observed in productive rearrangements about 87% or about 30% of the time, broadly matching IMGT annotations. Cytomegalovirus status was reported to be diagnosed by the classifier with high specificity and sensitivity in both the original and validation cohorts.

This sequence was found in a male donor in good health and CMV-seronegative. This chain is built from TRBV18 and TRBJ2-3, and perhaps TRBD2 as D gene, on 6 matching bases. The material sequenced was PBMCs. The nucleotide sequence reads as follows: TGTGCCAGCTCACCTATCTCGGGGGGCACAGATACGCAGTATTTT. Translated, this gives CASSPISGGTDTQYF.